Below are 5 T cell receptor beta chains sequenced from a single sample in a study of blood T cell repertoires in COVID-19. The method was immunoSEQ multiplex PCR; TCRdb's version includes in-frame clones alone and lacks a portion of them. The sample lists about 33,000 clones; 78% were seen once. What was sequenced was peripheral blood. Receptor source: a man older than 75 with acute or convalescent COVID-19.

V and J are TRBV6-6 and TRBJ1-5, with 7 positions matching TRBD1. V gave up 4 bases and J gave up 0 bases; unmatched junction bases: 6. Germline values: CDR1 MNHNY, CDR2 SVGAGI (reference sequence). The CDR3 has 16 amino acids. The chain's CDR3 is CASSFMDRYSNQPQHF. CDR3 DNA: TGTGCCAGCAGTTTTATGGACAGGTATAGCAATCAGCCCCAGCATTTT.

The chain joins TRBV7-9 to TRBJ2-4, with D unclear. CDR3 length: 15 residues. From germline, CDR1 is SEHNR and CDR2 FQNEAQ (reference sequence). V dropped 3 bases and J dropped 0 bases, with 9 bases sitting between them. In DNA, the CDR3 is TGTGCCAGCAGCTTCTCGACAACAGCCAAAAACATTCAGTACTTC. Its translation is CASSFSTTAKNIQYF.

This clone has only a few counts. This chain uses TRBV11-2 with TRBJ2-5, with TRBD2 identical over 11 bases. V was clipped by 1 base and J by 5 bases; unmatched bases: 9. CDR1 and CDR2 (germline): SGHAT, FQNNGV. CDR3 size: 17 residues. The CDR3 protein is CASSLGLIAGGAETQYF. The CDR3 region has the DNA TGTGCCAGCAGCTTAGGTCTTATAGCGGGGGGGGCGGAGACCCAGTACTTC.

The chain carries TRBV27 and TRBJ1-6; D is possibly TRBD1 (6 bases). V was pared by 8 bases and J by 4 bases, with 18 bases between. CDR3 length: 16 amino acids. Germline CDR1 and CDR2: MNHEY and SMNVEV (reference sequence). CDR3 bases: TGTGCCAGCGTCCCTGCCGGGACACCTTATAATTCACCCCTCCACTTT. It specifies CASVPAGTPYNSPLHF.

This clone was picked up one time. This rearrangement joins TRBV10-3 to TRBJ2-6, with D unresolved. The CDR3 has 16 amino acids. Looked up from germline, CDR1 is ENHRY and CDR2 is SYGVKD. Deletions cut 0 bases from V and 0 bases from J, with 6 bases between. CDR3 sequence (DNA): TGTGCCATCAGTGAGTCAGCTACCTCTGGGGCCAACGTCCTGACTTTC. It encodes CAISESATSGANVLTF.